This T cell receptor beta chain appears in the sequencing data of a study of blood T cell repertoires in COVID-19. For the study at large: T cells, B-cell-depleted T cells, or PBMCs provided the cDNA or gDNA that served as material.

Residents of about two dozen US areas, aged roughly 18 to 90 years, made up the participants. Participants were placed into cohorts based on the clinical history they reported. Before being deemed recovered, Cohort 3 donors had two negative PCRs, clearance, or symptom resolution. The V gene lost 3 bases and the J gene lost 2 bases, with 10 bases spanning the gap. The CDR3 has 13 amino acids. Germline V gene sequence: CDR1 GTSNPN, CDR2 SVGIG (reference sequence). The method was immunoSEQ multiplex PCR; TCRdb's version includes in-frame clones alone and lacks a portion of them. The sample holds about 400,000 clones, approximately 90% seen once.

The sequenced sample was PBMCs or T cells enriched from blood (not recorded which). The clonotype originates from a woman aged 45-59 years who had recovered from COVID-19. This chain links TRBV30 with TRBJ2-5; D unclear. Written as DNA, the CDR3 is TGTGCCTGGAGCCCACTACTACAAGAGACCCAGTACTTC. This gives the protein CAWSPLLQETQYF.